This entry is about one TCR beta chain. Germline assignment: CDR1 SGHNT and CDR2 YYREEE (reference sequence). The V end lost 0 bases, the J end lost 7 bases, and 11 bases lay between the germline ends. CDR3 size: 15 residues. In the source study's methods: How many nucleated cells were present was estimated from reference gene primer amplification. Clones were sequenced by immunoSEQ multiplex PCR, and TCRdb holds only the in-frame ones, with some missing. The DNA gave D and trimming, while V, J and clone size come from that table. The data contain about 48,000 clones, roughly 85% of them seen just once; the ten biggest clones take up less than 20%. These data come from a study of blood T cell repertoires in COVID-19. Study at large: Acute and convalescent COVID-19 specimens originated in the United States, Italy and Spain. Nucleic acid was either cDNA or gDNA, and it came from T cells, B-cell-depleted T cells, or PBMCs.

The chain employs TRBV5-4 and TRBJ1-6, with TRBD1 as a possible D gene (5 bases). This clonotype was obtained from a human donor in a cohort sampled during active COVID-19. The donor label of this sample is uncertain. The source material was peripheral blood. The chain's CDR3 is CASSLAPQGNSPLHF. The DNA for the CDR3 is TGTGCCAGCAGCTTGGCTCCCCAGGGAAATTCACCCCTCCACTTT.